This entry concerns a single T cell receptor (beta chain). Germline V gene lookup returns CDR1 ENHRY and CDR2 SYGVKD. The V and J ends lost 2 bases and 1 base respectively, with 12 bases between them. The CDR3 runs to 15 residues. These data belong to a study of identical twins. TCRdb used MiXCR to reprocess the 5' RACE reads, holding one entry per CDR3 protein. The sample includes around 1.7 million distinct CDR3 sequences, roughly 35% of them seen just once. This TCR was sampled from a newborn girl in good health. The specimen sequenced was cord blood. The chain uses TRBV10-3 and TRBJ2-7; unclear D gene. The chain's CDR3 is CAISEPLTTSYEQYF. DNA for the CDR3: TGTGCCATCAGTGAGCCCCTGACAACGTCCTACGAGCAGTACTTC.